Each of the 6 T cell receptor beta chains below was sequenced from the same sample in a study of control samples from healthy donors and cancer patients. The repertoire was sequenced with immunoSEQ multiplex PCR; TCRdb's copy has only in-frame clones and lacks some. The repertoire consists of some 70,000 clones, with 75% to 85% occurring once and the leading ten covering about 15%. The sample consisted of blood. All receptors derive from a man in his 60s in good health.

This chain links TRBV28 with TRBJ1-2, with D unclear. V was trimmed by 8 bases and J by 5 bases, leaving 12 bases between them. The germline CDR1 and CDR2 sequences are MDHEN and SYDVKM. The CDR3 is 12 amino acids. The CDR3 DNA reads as TGTGCCAGCGGGGTCCTTATTTATGGCTACACCTTC. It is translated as CASGVLIYGYTF.

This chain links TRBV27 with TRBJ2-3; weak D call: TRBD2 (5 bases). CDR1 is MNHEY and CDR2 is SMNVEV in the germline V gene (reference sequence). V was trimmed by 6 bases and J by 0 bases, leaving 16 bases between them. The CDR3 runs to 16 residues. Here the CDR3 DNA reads TGTGCCAGCAGCCCGATGCGGGTACGAAGCACAGATACGCAGTATTTT. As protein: CASSPMRVRSTDTQYF.

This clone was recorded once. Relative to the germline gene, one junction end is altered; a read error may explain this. This chain's CDR3 is CASSSDRGLSTKAFF. The DNA for the CDR3 is TGTGCCAGCAGCTCGGACAGGGGGCTGAGCACTAAAGCTTTCTTT. This sequence joins TRBV5-5 and TRBJ1-1, with 11 bases aligning to TRBD1. Germline V lookup: CDR1 SGHKS, CDR2 YYEKEE (reference sequence). The CDR3 loop spans 15 amino acids.

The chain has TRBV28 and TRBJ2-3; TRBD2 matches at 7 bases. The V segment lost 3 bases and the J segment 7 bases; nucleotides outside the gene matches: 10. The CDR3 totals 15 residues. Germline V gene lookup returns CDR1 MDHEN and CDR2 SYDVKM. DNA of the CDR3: TGTGCCAGCAGTTTGGGGGAGGGAGGTTTAAATACGCAGTATTTT. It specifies CASSLGEGGLNTQYF.

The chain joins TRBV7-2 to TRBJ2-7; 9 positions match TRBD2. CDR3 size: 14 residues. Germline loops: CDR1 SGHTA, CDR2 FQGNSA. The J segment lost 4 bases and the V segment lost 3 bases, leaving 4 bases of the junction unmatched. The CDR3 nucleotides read TGTGCCAGCAGCTTCAGCGGGAGGAGATACGAGCAGTACTTC. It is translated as CASSFSGRRYEQYF. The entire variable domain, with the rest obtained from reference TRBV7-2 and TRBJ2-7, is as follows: GAGVSQSPSNKVTEKGKDVELRCDPISGHTALYWYRQSLGQGLEFLIYFQGNSAPDKSGLPSDRFSAERTGGSVSTLTIQRTQQEDSAVYLCASSFSGRRYEQYFGPGTRLTVT.

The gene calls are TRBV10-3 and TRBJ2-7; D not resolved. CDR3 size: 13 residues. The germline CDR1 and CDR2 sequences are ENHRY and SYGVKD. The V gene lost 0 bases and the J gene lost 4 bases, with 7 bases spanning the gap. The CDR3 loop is CAISESGQYEQYF. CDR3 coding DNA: TGTGCCATCAGTGAGTCTGGCCAGTACGAGCAGTACTTC.